One and the same sample provided the 17 T cell receptor beta chains below, sequenced in a study of blood T cell repertoires in COVID-19 (dated by TCRdb to between 2020 and 2021). Library creation used the immunoSEQ multiplex PCR assay. TCRdb mirrors the immuneACCESS table, restricted to in-frame sequences. Some clones are absent from its copies; in checked studies, under half trace to an unresolved V gene, and the reason for the others is unknown. Across this sample there are under 200,000 clones, with more than 90% seen only once. The ten largest make up 0.45% to 0.65% of the sample. Sample: peripheral blood. These receptors came from a man in his fifties with acute or convalescent COVID-19.

J is TRBJ1-6 and V is TRBV6-6; TRBD1 matches at 7 bases. The CDR3 length is 15 residues. V lost 6 bases, J lost 8 bases, and 10 bases stayed unmatched. Germline CDR1 is MNHNY and CDR2 is SVGAGI (reference sequence). The CDR3 region is CASRPPTGIHSPLHF. In DNA, the CDR3 is TGTGCCAGCAGGCCCCCGACAGGGATTCATTCACCCCTCCACTTT.

The chain recombines TRBV5-1 with TRBJ2-2; possibly TRBD2 for D (5 bases). Between the trimmed V and J ends, which lost 2 bases and 4 bases, there was a span of 9 bases. The CDR3 length is 14 residues. In germline, CDR1 is SGHRS, CDR2 YFSETQ. CDR3 coding DNA: TGCGCCAGCAGCTTACTAGGACGCACCGGGGAGCTGTTTTTT. This translates into CASSLLGRTGELFF.

CDR3 nucleotides: TGTGCCACCGCGGGGGCGGGAGTCTACGAGCAGTACTTC. It yields the protein CATAGAGVYEQYF. V usage is TRBV15 and J usage is TRBJ2-7; possible D gene TRBD2, 7 bases. Trimming shortened V by 8 bases and J by 3 bases, and 14 bases separated the two germline ends. The germline V gene encodes CDR1 LNHNV and CDR2 YYDKDF (reference sequence). The CDR3 totals 13 residues.

In this sample, this clone turned up once. The rearrangement links TRBV4-1 to TRBJ1-2, with a weak D call TRBD1 (5 bases). Per the germline V gene, CDR1 is MGHRA and CDR2 is YSYEKL. The CDR3 contains 21 residues. The V end was cut by 7 bases, the J end by 6 bases, with 39 bases between. The CDR3 coding sequence is TGCGCCAGCACCCCATTCCCGAGCTTAGGGGCGATAGGCGGACCGACTCATGGCTACACCTTC. Encoded protein: CASTPFPSLGAIGGPTHGYTF.

Worth noting for this clone: Additional DNA sequences in this sample encode the identical CDR3. The V gene is TRBV6-2 or TRBV6-3, the J gene TRBJ2-7; D gene unclear. Trimming shortened V by 4 bases and J by 4 bases, and 5 bases separated the two germline ends. This CDR3 comprises 11 residues. Germline lookup yields CDR1 MNHEY and CDR2 SVGEGT. DNA for the CDR3: TGTGCCAGCAGTTTACGGTACGAGCAGTACTTC. The encoded protein is CASSLRYEQYF.

The chain couples TRBV5-1 to TRBJ2-5; TRBD1 matches 7 bases. V shed 4 bases and J 5 bases; nucleotides not matched to a gene: 8. The CDR3 has 14 amino acids. Germline V gene lookup returns CDR1 SGHRS and CDR2 YFSETQ. The CDR3, as DNA: TGCGCCAGCAGCCCAGGACAGGAATCGGAGACCCAGTACTTC. Its translation is CASSPGQESETQYF.

V gene TRBV19 combines with J gene TRBJ1-2; D is uncertain. V dropped 1 base and J dropped 4 bases, with 10 bases sitting between them. Germline V gene data show CDR1 as LNHDA and CDR2 as SQIVND (reference sequence). The CDR3 sequence is 14 residues long. The CDR3 DNA sequence: TGTGCCAGTAGTATAGCATCACCGGTCTATGGCTACACCTTC. This sequence encodes CASSIASPVYGYTF.

The gene calls are TRBV28 and TRBJ1-6, with D possibly matching TRBD1 (6 bases). With 10 bases removed from V and 6 bases from J, the gap between germline ends came to 13 bases. This CDR3 region has 13 residues. Germline V gives CDR1 MDHEN, CDR2 SYDVKM. The CDR3 is CAIADRPNSPLHF. The CDR3 bases are TGTGCCATCGCGGACAGACCTAATTCACCCCTCCACTTT. Supplemented by reference TRBV28 and TRBJ1-6, the full variable domain reads DVKVTQSSRYLVKRTGEKVFLECVQDMDHENMFWYRQDPGLGLRLIYFSYDVKMKEKGDIPEGYSVSREKKERFSLILESASTNQTSMYLCAIADRPNSPLHFGNGTRLTVT.

The CDR3 sequence: CASSPSDRGQIYEQYF. The CDR3 coding sequence is TGTGCCAGCTCACCGAGCGACAGGGGGCAAATCTACGAGCAGTACTTC. V is TRBV18 and J is TRBJ2-7; 10 bases map to TRBD1. The germline gives CDR1 KGHSH, CDR2 LQKENI. The trim removed 3 bases at V and 3 bases at J, leaving 8 bases unmatched. This CDR3 comprises 16 residues.

CDR3 protein: CATSESTRNEQFF. DNA of the CDR3: TGTGCCACCAGTGAGTCGACTAGGAATGAGCAGTTCTTC. The chain links TRBV24-1 to TRBJ2-1, with D tentatively TRBD2 (6 bases). Per germline, CDR1 KGHDR and CDR2 SFDVKD. V was pared by 4 bases and J by 7 bases, with 10 bases between. The CDR3 sequence is 13 residues long.

The gene calls are TRBV7-2 and TRBJ2-3; 7 positions agree with TRBD2. The V segment lost 1 base and the J segment 3 bases; nucleotides outside the gene matches: 1. The germline V gene encodes CDR1 SGHTA and CDR2 FQGNSA. This CDR3 comprises 14 residues. Here the CDR3 reads CASSLGRGTDTQYF. As DNA, the CDR3 is TGTGCCAGCAGCTTAGGGCGGGGGACAGATACGCAGTATTTT.

The chain uses TRBV7-9 and TRBJ2-2; D remains ambiguous. The V gene lost 7 bases and the J gene lost 4 bases, with 19 bases spanning the gap. CDR1 is SEHNR, CDR2 FQNEAQ, per germline (reference sequence). The CDR3 has 16 amino acids. CDR3 loop: CASILIGGVSTGELFF. The CDR3 DNA sequence: TGTGCCAGCATTCTAATAGGTGGAGTTAGCACCGGGGAGCTGTTTTTT. The variable domain in full, with the rest retrieved from reference TRBV7-9 and TRBJ2-2, is DTGVSQNPRHKITKRGQNVTFRCDPISEHNRLYWYRQTLGQGPEFLTYFQNEAQLEKSRLLSDRFSAERPKGSFSTLEIQRTEQGDSAMYLCASILIGGVSTGELFFGEGSRLTVL.

This chain links TRBV9 with TRBJ1-2; 8 bases match TRBD1. CDR1 is SGDLS, CDR2 YYNGEE, per germline. With V trimmed by 5 bases and J by 1 base, 7 bases remained unmatched. The CDR3 consists of 15 residues. The CDR3: CASSVGQALNYGYTF. In DNA form, the CDR3 reads TGTGCCAGCAGTGTGGGACAGGCACTTAACTATGGCTACACCTTC.

The chain has TRBV11-2 and TRBJ2-1, with a weak D call TRBD2 (6 bases). The CDR3 sequence is 15 residues long. Germline assignment: CDR1 SGHAT and CDR2 FQNNGV. Trimming shortened V by 0 bases and J by 9 bases, and 15 bases separated the two germline ends. CDR3 nucleotides: TGTGCCAGCAGCTTAGATTGGACTACAGCGATTGAGCAGTTCTTC. This codes for CASSLDWTTAIEQFF.

The chain is built from TRBV4-1 and TRBJ1-5, with D possibly matching TRBD1 (6 bases). The CDR3 runs 18 residues. Per the germline V gene, CDR1 is MGHRA and CDR2 is YSYEKL. Trimming shortened V by 1 base and J by 1 base, and 17 bases separated the two germline ends. The chain's CDR3 is CASSQVSYRAGSNQPQHF. The CDR3, as DNA: TGCGCCAGCAGCCAAGTTTCCTACAGGGCTGGGAGCAATCAGCCCCAGCATTTT.

The chain couples TRBV27 to TRBJ1-6; D is unclear. Trimming shortened V by 5 bases and J by 7 bases, and 12 bases separated the two germline ends. CDR1 is MNHEY and CDR2 is SMNVEV in the germline V gene (reference sequence). The CDR3 has 14 amino acids. The CDR3 protein is CASSGRLLNSPLHF. CDR3 bases: TGTGCCAGCAGTGGGAGACTTCTAAATTCACCCCTCCACTTT.

The chain couples TRBV11-2 to TRBJ2-7, with 8 positions matching TRBD1. This CDR3 comprises 14 residues. Germline CDR1 and CDR2: SGHAT and FQNNGV. V was clipped by 6 bases and J by 3 bases; unmatched bases: 7. The CDR3 loop is CASRKGQGSYEQYF. The CDR3 DNA sequence: TGTGCCAGCAGGAAAGGACAGGGAAGCTACGAGCAGTACTTC.